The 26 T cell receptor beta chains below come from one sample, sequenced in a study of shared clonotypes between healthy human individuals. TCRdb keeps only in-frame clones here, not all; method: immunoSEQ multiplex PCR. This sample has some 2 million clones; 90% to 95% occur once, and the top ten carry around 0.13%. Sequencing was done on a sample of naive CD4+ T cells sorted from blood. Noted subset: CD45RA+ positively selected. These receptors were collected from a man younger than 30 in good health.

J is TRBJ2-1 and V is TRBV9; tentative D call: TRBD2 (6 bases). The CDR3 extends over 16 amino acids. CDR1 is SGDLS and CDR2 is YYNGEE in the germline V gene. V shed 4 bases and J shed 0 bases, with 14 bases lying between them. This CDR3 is CASSPHSGNSYNEQFF. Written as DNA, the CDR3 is TGTGCCAGCAGCCCTCATAGCGGAAACTCCTACAATGAGCAGTTCTTC. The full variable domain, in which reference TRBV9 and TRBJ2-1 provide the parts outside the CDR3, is DSGVTQTPKHLITATGQRVTLRCSPRSGDLSVYWYQQSLDQGLQFLIQYYNGEERAKGNILERFSAQQFPDLHSELNLSSLELGDSALYFCASSPHSGNSYNEQFFGPGTRLTVL.

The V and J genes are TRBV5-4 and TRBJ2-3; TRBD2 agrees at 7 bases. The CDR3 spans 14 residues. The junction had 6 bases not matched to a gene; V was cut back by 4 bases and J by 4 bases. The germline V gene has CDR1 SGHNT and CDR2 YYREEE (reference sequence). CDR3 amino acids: CASSPGGPADTQYF. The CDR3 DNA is TGTGCCAGCAGCCCGGGGGGTCCGGCAGATACGCAGTATTTT.

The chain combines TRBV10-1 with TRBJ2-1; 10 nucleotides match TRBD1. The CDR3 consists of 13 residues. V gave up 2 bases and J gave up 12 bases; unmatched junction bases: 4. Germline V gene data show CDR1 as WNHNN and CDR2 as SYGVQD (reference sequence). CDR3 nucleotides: TGCGCCAGCAGTGAGGGACAGGGGGTGCGGCAGTTCTTC. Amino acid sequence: CASSEGQGVRQFF.

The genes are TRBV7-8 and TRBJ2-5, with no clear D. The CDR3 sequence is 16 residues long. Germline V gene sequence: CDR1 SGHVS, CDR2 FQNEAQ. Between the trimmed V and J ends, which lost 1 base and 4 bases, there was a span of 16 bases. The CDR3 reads CASSLVFRSSLETQYF. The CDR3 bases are TGTGCCAGCAGCTTAGTCTTTCGATCCTCTTTAGAGACCCAGTACTTC.

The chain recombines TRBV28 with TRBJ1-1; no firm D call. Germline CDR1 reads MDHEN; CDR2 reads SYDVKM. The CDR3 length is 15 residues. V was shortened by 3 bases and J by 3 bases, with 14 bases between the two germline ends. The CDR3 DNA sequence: TGTGCCAGCAGTTTTCTGGGTTTCTCTGACACTGAAGCTTTCTTT. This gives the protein CASSFLGFSDTEAFF.

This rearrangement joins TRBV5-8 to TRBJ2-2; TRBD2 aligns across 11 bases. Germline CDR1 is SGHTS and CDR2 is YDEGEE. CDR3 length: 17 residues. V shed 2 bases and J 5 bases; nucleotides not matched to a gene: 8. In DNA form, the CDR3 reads TGTGCCAGCAGCTTTTGGCTGACTAGCGGGGTTACCGGGGAGCTGTTTTTT. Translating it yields CASSFWLTSGVTGELFF.

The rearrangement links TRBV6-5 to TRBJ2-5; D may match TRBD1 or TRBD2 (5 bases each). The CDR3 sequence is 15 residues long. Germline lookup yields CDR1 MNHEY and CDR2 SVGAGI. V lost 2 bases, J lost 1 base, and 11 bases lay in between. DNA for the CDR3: TGTGCCAGCAGTTACGGGGGAGCCTCCCAAGAGACCCAGTACTTC. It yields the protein CASSYGGASQETQYF.

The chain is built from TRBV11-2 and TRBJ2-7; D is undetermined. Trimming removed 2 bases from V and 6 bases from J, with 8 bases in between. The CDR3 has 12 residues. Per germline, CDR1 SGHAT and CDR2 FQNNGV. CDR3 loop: CASSLTALEQYF. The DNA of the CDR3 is TGTGCCAGCAGCTTAACGGCTCTCGAGCAGTACTTC.

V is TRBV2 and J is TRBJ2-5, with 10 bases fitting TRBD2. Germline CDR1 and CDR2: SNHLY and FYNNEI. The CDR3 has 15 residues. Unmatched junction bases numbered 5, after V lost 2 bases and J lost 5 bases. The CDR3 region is CASSESLAGVETQYF. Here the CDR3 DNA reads TGTGCCAGCAGTGAAAGTCTAGCGGGAGTGGAGACCCAGTACTTC.

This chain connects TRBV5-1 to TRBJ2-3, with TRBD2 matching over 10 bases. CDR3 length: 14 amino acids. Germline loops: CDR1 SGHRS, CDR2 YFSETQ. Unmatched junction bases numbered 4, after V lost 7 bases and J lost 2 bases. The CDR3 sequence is CASEAGGATDTQYF. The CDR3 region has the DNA TGCGCCAGCGAAGCGGGAGGGGCCACAGATACGCAGTATTTT.

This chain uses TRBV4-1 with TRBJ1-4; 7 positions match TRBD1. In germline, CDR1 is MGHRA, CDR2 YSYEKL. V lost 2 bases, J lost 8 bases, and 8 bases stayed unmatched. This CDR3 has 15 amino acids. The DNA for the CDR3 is TGCGCCAGCAGCCAACCAGACAGGGAATCCGAAAAACTGTTTTTT. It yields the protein CASSQPDRESEKLFF.

CDR3 in DNA: TGCGCCAGCAGCTCTCAAGGGACAGGGAACTATGGCTACACCTTC. Translation gives CASSSQGTGNYGYTF. V and J are TRBV5-1 and TRBJ1-2; 9 bases line up with TRBD1. The junction had 5 bases not matched to a gene; V was cut back by 3 bases and J by 2 bases. There are 15 residues in the CDR3. CDR1 is SGHRS, CDR2 YFSETQ, per germline.

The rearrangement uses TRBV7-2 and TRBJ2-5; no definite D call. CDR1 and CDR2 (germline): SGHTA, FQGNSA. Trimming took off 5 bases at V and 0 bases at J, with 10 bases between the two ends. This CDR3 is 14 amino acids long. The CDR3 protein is CASSKALYQETQYF. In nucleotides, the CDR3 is TGTGCCAGCAGCAAAGCCCTGTACCAAGAGACCCAGTACTTC.

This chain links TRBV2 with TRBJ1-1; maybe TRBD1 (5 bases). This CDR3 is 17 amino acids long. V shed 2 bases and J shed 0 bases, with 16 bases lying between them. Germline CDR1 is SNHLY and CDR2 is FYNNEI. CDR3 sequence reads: CASSERAGTRMNTEAFF. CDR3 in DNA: TGTGCCAGCAGTGAAAGGGCAGGGACGAGGATGAACACTGAAGCTTTCTTT.

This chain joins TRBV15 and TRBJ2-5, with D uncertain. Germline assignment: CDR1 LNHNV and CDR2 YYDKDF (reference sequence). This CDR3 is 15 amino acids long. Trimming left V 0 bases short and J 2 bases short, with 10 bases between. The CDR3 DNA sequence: TGTGCCACCAGCAGAGACCCAATGGCTCAAGAGACCCAGTACTTC. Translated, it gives CATSRDPMAQETQYF.

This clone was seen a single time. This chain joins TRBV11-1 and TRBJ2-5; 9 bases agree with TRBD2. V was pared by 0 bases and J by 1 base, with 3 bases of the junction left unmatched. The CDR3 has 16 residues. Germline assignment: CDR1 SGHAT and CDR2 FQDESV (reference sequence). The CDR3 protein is CASSLAISGGQETQYF. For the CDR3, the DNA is TGTGCCAGCAGCTTAGCGATTAGCGGGGGCCAAGAGACCCAGTACTTC.

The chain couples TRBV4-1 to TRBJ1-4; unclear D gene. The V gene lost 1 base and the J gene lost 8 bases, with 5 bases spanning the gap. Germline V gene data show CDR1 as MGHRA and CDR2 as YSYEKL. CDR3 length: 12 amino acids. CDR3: CASSQGPEKLFF. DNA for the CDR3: TGCGCCAGCAGCCAAGGTCCCGAAAAACTGTTTTTT.

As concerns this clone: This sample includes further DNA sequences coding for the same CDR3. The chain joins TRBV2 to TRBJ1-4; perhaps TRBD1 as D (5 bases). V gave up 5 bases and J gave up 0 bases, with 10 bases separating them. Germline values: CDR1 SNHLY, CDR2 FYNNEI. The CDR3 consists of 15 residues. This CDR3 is CASSPRGPTNEKLFF. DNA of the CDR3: TGTGCCAGCAGTCCGAGGGGACCAACTAATGAAAAACTGTTTTTT.

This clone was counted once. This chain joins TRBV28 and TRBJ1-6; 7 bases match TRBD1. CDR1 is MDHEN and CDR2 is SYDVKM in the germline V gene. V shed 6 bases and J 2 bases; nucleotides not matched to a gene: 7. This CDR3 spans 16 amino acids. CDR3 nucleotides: TGTGCCAGCAGAGTTTATACAGGGGCCTATAATTCACCCCTCCACTTT. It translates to CASRVYTGAYNSPLHF.

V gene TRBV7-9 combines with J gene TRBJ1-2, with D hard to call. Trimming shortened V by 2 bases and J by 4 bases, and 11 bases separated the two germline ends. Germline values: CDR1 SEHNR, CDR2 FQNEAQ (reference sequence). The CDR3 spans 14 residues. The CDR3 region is CASSLPTPPYGYTF. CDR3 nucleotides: TGTGCCAGCAGCTTACCGACACCGCCCTATGGCTACACCTTC.

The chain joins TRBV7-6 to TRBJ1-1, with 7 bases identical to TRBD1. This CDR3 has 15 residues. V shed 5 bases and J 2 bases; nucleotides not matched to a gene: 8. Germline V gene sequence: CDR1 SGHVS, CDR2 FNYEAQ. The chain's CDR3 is CASSKSGTANTEAFF. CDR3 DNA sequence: TGTGCCAGCAGCAAATCCGGGACAGCCAACACTGAAGCTTTCTTT.

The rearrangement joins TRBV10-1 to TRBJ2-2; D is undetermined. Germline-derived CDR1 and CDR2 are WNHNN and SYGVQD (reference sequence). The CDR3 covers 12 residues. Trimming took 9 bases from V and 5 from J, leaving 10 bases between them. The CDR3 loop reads CARRRFTGELFF. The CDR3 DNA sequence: TGCGCCAGAAGAAGGTTTACCGGGGAGCTGTTTTTT.

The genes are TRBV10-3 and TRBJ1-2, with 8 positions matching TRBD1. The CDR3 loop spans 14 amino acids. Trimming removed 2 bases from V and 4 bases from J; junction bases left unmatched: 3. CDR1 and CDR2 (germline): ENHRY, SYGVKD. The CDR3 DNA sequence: TGTGCCATCAGTGAGGTTACAGGGGGCTATGGCTACACCTTC. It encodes CAISEVTGGYGYTF.

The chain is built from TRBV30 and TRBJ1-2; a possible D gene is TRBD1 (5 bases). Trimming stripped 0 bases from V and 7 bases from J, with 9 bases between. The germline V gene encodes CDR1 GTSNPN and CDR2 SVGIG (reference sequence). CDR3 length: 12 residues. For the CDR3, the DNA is TGTGCCTGGAGTGTCCAGGGTGCTGGCTACACCTTC. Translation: CAWSVQGAGYTF.

CDR3 protein: CASVGGNSPLHF. CDR3 coding DNA: TGTGCCAGCGTCGGTGGTAATTCACCCCTCCACTTT. The chain couples TRBV2 to TRBJ1-6; no clear D gene. The CDR3 is 12 amino acids. Germline V gene data show CDR1 as SNHLY and CDR2 as FYNNEI. Trimming shortened V by 8 bases and J by 6 bases, and 8 bases separated the two germline ends.

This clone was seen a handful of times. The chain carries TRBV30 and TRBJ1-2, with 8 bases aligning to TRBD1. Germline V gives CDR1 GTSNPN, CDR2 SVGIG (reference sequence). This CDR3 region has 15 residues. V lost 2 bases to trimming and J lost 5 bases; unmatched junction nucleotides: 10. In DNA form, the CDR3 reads TGTGCCTGGAGTCCGGGGACAGGTGTTGGGTATGGCTACACCTTC. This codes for CAWSPGTGVGYGYTF.